This section outlines one T cell receptor (beta chain) sequence together with its context. It lacks a known antigen. A read error is possible here, since a much larger clone lies one base away. This likely comes from a read error, as the CDR3 has no conserved phenylalanine or tryptophan at its end. This specimen belongs to a study of early T cells in non-severe SARS-CoV-2 infection (dated by TCRdb to the early 2020s). Regarding the complete study: Because TCR sequencing relied on bulk RNA taken from unsorted whole blood, pairing of alpha and beta chains was not possible.

V and J lose 3 bases and 7 bases, and a span of 18 bases separates them. Termini included, the CDR3 measures 15 amino acids. The entry retains the CDR3 DNA only, 45 bases that are in frame from base 1. CDR1 and CDR2 were assigned from the germline V gene as KGHSH and LQKENI. Libraries were constructed by 5' RACE. Sequencing was carried out with a NextSeq 500. To correct for sequencing error and PCR bias, the TCR library protocol tagged individual cDNA molecules with unique molecular identifiers. TCR alpha and beta chains were both sequenced, and the abundances of alpha and beta sequences in each sample were closely correlated with each other. For the original study's pipeline: Decombinator V4 was used to annotate the V gene, J gene and CDR3 of the TCR sequences. Expanded TCRs were defined as changing significantly between any two time points under a Poisson model with p below 0.0001. TCR abundances were normalised to the total number of TCRs sequenced per sample and were expressed as counts per million. TRAV1-2 paired with TRAJ12, TRAJ20 or TRAJ33 defined MAIT TCRs, while TRAV10 paired with TRAJ18 defined iNKT TCRs. A search of VDJdb, accessed on 1 November 2021, was run for TCRs annotated to CMV, EBV and SARS-CoV-2, with TCRs annotated for multiple antigens excluded. Starting from the raw public reads, TCRdb applied fastp trimming at Q25, assembled clones with MiXCR and retained in-frame beta chains. Entries that share a CDR3 protein sequence are merged under the most common genes and DNA. The V and J calls, along with clone size, are taken from TCRdb and not from the paper's own processing. For this sample there are about 34,000 distinct CDR3 sequences; approximately 5.9% appear just once. The top ten constitute 5% to 7.5% of the sample.

The paper as a whole reports these results and caveats: VDJdb matching was skewed toward anti-spike CD8 responses, so virus-specific expansions were likely underestimated and private and CD4 specificities were missed.

A case-control design nested within a healthcare worker cohort in London, UK, was used, with weekly nasopharyngeal swab PCR tests and blood sampling performed. Healthcare workers were recruited between 23 and 31 March 2020, during the week of the UK lockdown, and were followed weekly for up to about 15 weeks. Sequences were obtained from whole blood. The sequence links TRBV18 to TRBJ1-1; the D gene is perhaps TRBD1, from 5 matching bases. This sequence was found in an adult who was a healthcare worker with PCR-confirmed SARS-CoV-2 infection or an uninfected control (not recorded which). This receptor has the CDR3 CASSPTSGGVVEAFI. The nucleotide sequence is TGTGCCAGCTCACCCACCTCCGGGGGAGTGGTTGAAGCTTTCATT.